This T cell receptor (beta chain) is from a study of T cells in localized non-small cell lung cancer. Study observations and caveats: Heterogeneity stays possible, as sequencing covered only one tumor region. Prolonged overall survival went with higher T cell density in the blood. It was uninvolved adjacent lung that showed the highest T cell clonality, exceeding tumor. In adjacent lung appeared a median around 62 of the top 100 tumor clones.

As regards this clone: The antigen remains undetermined.

Profiling relied on immunoSEQ multiplex PCR, and the TCRdb table lists in-frame clones only, not all of them. This table holds about 5,400 clones, 35% to 45% found once. Unmatched junction bases numbered 8, after V lost 4 bases and J lost 4 bases. Germline V gene lookup returns CDR1 SGDLS and CDR2 YYNGEE. This CDR3 is built from 14 residues. This chain connects TRBV9 to TRBJ2-7; 7 bases are shared with TRBD1. The clonotype was recovered from a male donor at least 60 years old with stage I squamous cell lung carcinoma. The material sequenced was lung tumor tissue, taken before any cancer treatment. The CDR3 is CASSPRQGGYEQYF. CDR3 DNA sequence: TGTGCCAGCAGCCCAAGACAGGGTGGTTACGAGCAGTACTTC.